Below are 28 T cell receptor beta chains sequenced from a single sample in a study of blood T cell repertoires in COVID-19. Clones were read by immunoSEQ multiplex PCR, and TCRdb kept only the in-frame ones, dropping some. In the table there are 150,000 to 200,000 clones, roughly 88% of which are singletons. Input material: PBMCs or T cells enriched from blood (not recorded which). The receptors here all came from a young woman who had recovered from COVID-19.

V and J are TRBV28 and TRBJ2-7; a weak D match, TRBD2 (6 bases). The V end lost 9 bases, the J end lost 0 bases, and 12 bases lay between the germline ends. Germline V gene data show CDR1 as MDHEN and CDR2 as SYDVKM. This CDR3 has 13 amino acids. Here the CDR3 DNA reads TGTGCCAGTCTTCGGCGGGACTCCTACGAGCAGTACTTC. It is translated as CASLRRDSYEQYF. The whole variable domain, remainder taken from reference TRBV28 and TRBJ2-7, is DVKVTQSSRYLVKRTGEKVFLECVQDMDHENMFWYRQDPGLGLRLIYFSYDVKMKEKGDIPEGYSVSREKKERFSLILESASTNQTSMYLCASLRRDSYEQYFGPGTRLTVT.

This chain connects TRBV19 to TRBJ1-1, with TRBD1 matching 12 bases. The trim removed 7 bases at V and 1 base at J, leaving 13 bases unmatched. This CDR3 comprises 18 residues. CDR1 is LNHDA and CDR2 is SQIVND in the germline V gene (reference sequence). CDR3 coding DNA: TGTGCCAGTAACCGGGCGGGACAGGGGGCGATTAAGAACACTGAAGCTTTCTTT. It is translated as CASNRAGQGAIKNTEAFF.

The gene calls are TRBV5-1 and TRBJ2-5; possibly TRBD2 for D (6 bases). Trimming stripped 0 bases from V and 2 bases from J, with 17 bases between. Germline V gene sequence: CDR1 SGHRS, CDR2 YFSETQ. This CDR3 spans 17 amino acids. The CDR3 is CASSLGGAGIDQETQYF. CDR3 DNA: TGCGCCAGCAGCTTGGGAGGGGCGGGAATAGATCAAGAGACCCAGTACTTC.

This clone was counted once. This rearrangement joins TRBV6-1 to TRBJ2-7; D may be TRBD1 (5 bases). The CDR3 extends over 15 amino acids. Trimming removed 2 bases at V and 3 bases at J, with 14 bases between. The germline gives CDR1 MNHNS, CDR2 SASEGT. DNA for the CDR3: TGTGCCAGCAGTGAAAACCCCAGGGCCTTCTACGAGCAGTACTTC. This sequence encodes CASSENPRAFYEQYF.

J is TRBJ2-3 and V is TRBV10-1, with D tentatively TRBD1 (6 bases). V gave up 8 bases and J gave up 0 bases, with 9 bases separating them. The CDR3 has 13 amino acids. Germline V gene lookup returns CDR1 WNHNN and CDR2 SYGVQD (reference sequence). The CDR3 sequence: CASRGQSTDTQYF. CDR3 coding DNA: TGCGCCAGCCGAGGACAGAGCACAGATACGCAGTATTTT.

The CDR3 loop reads CASSPGLQAQYF. The CDR3 nucleotides are TGTGCCAGCAGCCCGGGACTACAGGCGCAGTACTTC. V is TRBV9 and J is TRBJ2-7; 7 bases line up with TRBD2. This CDR3 has 12 residues. V shed 4 bases, J shed 9 bases, and the junction held 7 bases outside the gene matches. Per the germline V gene, CDR1 is SGDLS and CDR2 is YYNGEE.

The J gene is TRBJ2-1, the V gene TRBV6-5, with D uncertain. V shed 7 bases and J shed 5 bases, with 12 bases lying between them. Germline V lookup: CDR1 MNHEY, CDR2 SVGAGI. This CDR3 is 13 amino acids long. For the CDR3, the DNA is TGTGCCAGCAAAGAACCGAGTAACAATGAGCAGTTCTTC. This encodes CASKEPSNNEQFF.

The V call is TRBV4-2, the J call TRBJ1-4; a possible D gene is TRBD1 (6 bases). Germline V gene data show CDR1 as LGHNA and CDR2 as YNFKEQ. This CDR3 comprises 16 residues. The V end was cut by 1 base, the J end by 7 bases, with 16 bases between. CDR3 loop: CASSQAHQGFSEKLFF. The CDR3 region has the DNA TGTGCCAGCAGCCAAGCTCATCAGGGGTTTAGTGAAAAACTGTTTTTT.

The rearrangement uses TRBV6-5 and TRBJ1-2, with D possibly matching TRBD1 (6 bases). This CDR3 comprises 13 residues. Trimming removed 5 bases from V and 2 bases from J, with 9 bases in between. Germline loops: CDR1 MNHEY, CDR2 SVGAGI. CDR3 in DNA: TGTGCCAGCAGTCGGGACATAAACTATGGCTACACCTTC. It specifies CASSRDINYGYTF.

The count of this clone is one. V is TRBV5-5 and J is TRBJ1-2, with 8 bases aligning to TRBD1. CDR1 SGHKS and CDR2 YYEKEE come from the germline V gene (reference sequence). This CDR3 spans 14 amino acids. The ends lost 4 bases at V and 3 bases at J; junction bases unmatched: 5. CDR3 loop: CASSAAGQDYGYTF. CDR3 sequence (DNA): TGTGCCAGCAGCGCTGCGGGACAGGACTATGGCTACACCTTC.

The V call is TRBV18, the J call TRBJ1-1, with TRBD1 matching 9 bases. J lost 4 bases, V lost 5 bases, and 5 bases had no gene match. The CDR3 length is 14 residues. CDR1 KGHSH and CDR2 LQKENI come from the germline V gene. The CDR3 is CASSSGQGGTEAFF. The CDR3 region has the DNA TGTGCCAGCTCATCGGGACAGGGTGGCACTGAAGCTTTCTTT.

The rearrangement uses TRBV19 and TRBJ2-1, with D maybe TRBD1 (6 bases). CDR1 and CDR2 (germline): LNHDA, SQIVND (reference sequence). The CDR3 runs 15 residues. Trimming removed 0 bases at V and 15 bases at J, with 21 bases between. CDR3 bases: TGTGCCAGTAGTATAGATCGAGGGGTCAGGCAGGGGCTGTTCTTC. Its translation is CASSIDRGVRQGLFF.

CDR3 sequence (DNA): TGTGCCAGCAGATCCTCGGGACTACCAGCCTACGAGCAGTACTTC. Its protein is CASRSSGLPAYEQYF. V gene TRBV2 combines with J gene TRBJ2-7; the match to TRBD2 covers 7 bases. This CDR3 region has 15 residues. CDR1 is SNHLY and CDR2 is FYNNEI in the germline V gene. Germline trimming cut 6 bases from V and 2 bases from J; bases unmatched to any gene: 10.

J is TRBJ2-7 and V is TRBV6-5; 9 bases line up with TRBD1. V gave up 10 bases and J gave up 6 bases; unmatched junction bases: 13. The CDR3 runs 14 residues. Germline V lookup: CDR1 MNHEY, CDR2 SVGAGI. The CDR3, as DNA: TGTGCCACCGAGGGACAGGGCAATTCGGGCGAGCAGTACTTC. Translation gives CATEGQGNSGEQYF.

The chain links TRBV28 to TRBJ1-4; D not resolved. This CDR3 is 13 amino acids long. Trimming stripped 8 bases from V and 6 bases from J, with 13 bases between. Germline values: CDR1 MDHEN, CDR2 SYDVKM. The CDR3: CASGDGGDEKLFF. The CDR3, as DNA: TGTGCCAGCGGAGACGGCGGGGATGAAAAACTGTTTTTT.

The rearrangement joins TRBV7-2 to TRBJ1-1; 7 bases map to TRBD1. There are 15 residues in the CDR3. V gave up 2 bases and J gave up 1 base; unmatched junction bases: 4. Per the germline V gene, CDR1 is SGHTA and CDR2 is FQGNSA. The CDR3 sequence is CASSLTRGKNTEAFF. The CDR3 DNA reads as TGTGCCAGCAGCTTAACCAGGGGGAAGAACACTGAAGCTTTCTTT.

The V call is TRBV12-3 or TRBV12-4, the J call TRBJ2-5; TRBD1 matches at 10 bases. The CDR3 is 13 residues long. V was pared by 3 bases and J by 7 bases, with 2 bases of the junction left unmatched. The CDR3, as DNA: TGTGCCAGCAGTTTTGGACAGGGGGGGACCCAGTACTTC. Its protein product is CASSFGQGGTQYF.

The rearrangement joins TRBV28 to TRBJ1-1; no definite D call. V dropped 10 bases and J dropped 6 bases, with 24 bases sitting between them. CDR1 and CDR2 from the germline V gene are MDHEN and SYDVKM. This CDR3 comprises 15 residues. In nucleotides, the CDR3 is TGTGCCATCCTACGCCTATTAGACTACGACGCTGAAGCTTTCTTT. Its protein product is CAILRLLDYDAEAFF.

The genes are TRBV3-1 (or the pseudogene TRBV3-2) and TRBJ2-1; the D is unclear. The CDR3 is 16 residues long. Germline CDR1 and CDR2: LGHDT and YNNKEL (reference sequence). Trimming cost V 0 bases and J 9 bases, with 18 bases left between them. In DNA, the CDR3 is TGTGCCAGCAGCCAAGATGAAAGCGTTCCCCGGAGTGAGCAGTTCTTC. Residues: CASSQDESVPRSEQFF.

The chain links TRBV9 to TRBJ1-3; 9 bases align to TRBD1. V lost 2 bases, J lost 2 bases, and 5 bases stayed unmatched. Germline lookup yields CDR1 SGDLS and CDR2 YYNGEE. The CDR3 is made up of 16 amino acids. CDR3 in DNA: TGTGCCAGCAGCGTGGACAGGGGAAGCGCTGGAAACACCATATATTTT. Translating it yields CASSVDRGSAGNTIYF.

The chain recombines TRBV4-1 with TRBJ1-4; no clear D gene. Germline V gene sequence: CDR1 MGHRA, CDR2 YSYEKL. Trimming pared 0 bases from V and 0 bases from J, leaving 8 bases between. There are 16 residues in the CDR3. In DNA form, the CDR3 reads TGCGCCAGCAGCCAAGATGGGAGAGCAACTAATGAAAAACTGTTTTTT. This encodes CASSQDGRATNEKLFF.

This CDR3 reads CASSQQGGRTEAFF. In nucleotides, the CDR3 is TGTGCCAGCAGCCAACAGGGTGGGCGGACTGAAGCTTTCTTT. V gene TRBV3-1 (or the pseudogene TRBV3-2) combines with J gene TRBJ1-1, with TRBD1 as a possible D gene (5 bases). The germline V gene encodes CDR1 LGHDT and CDR2 YNNKEL (reference sequence). Trimming left V 2 bases short and J 5 bases short, with 12 bases between. This CDR3 has 14 amino acids.

The chain employs TRBV20-1 and TRBJ1-1; D remains unclear. This CDR3 comprises 11 residues. The ends were cut back, 6 bases at V and 7 bases at J, with 12 bases in the middle. Per the germline V gene, CDR1 is DFQATT and CDR2 is SNEGSKA (reference sequence). CDR3 region: CSALLVHEAFF. Here the CDR3 DNA reads TGCAGTGCCCTACTAGTTCATGAAGCTTTCTTT.

The rearrangement links TRBV27 to TRBJ1-2, with 8 positions matching TRBD1. CDR1 and CDR2 from the germline V gene are MNHEY and SMNVEV (reference sequence). This CDR3 comprises 15 residues. V gave up 5 bases and J gave up 3 bases; unmatched junction bases: 8. The CDR3 DNA reads as TGTGCCAGCAGTAGGTCAGGGGGCACGTACTATGGCTACACCTTC. Amino acid sequence: CASSRSGGTYYGYTF.

The chain couples TRBV7-4 to TRBJ2-3; 11 nucleotides match TRBD2. Germline assignment: CDR1 SGHVT and CDR2 SQSDAQ. The length of the CDR3 is 17 residues. The V gene end was trimmed by 6 bases and the J gene end by 1 base; junction bases not matched to a gene: 9. DNA of the CDR3: TGTGCCAGCAGGGAGGCTAGCGGGGGGCCCTGCACAGATACGCAGTATTTT. Translation: CASREASGGPCTDTQYF.

This clone was observed many times. The rearrangement uses TRBV27 and TRBJ2-7, with a possible D match to TRBD1 (6 bases). The V and J ends lost 4 bases and 7 bases respectively, with 20 bases between them. Germline CDR1 MNHEY, CDR2 SMNVEV (reference sequence). The CDR3 is made up of 15 amino acids. CDR3 residues: CASSSSQGVNVEQYF. CDR3 bases: TGTGCCAGCAGTTCTTCACAGGGAGTTAATGTTGAGCAGTACTTC.

V is TRBV24-1 and J is TRBJ2-1, with 10 bases that match TRBD2. The V gene's germline CDR1 is KGHDR and CDR2 SFDVKD. The CDR3 runs 19 residues. V lost 4 bases and J lost 0; bases outside the gene matches: 11. CDR3 sequence: CATSDRPGLAMTSYNEQFF. The CDR3 DNA reads TGTGCCACCAGTGACAGACCGGGACTAGCGATGACCTCCTACAATGAGCAGTTCTTC.

V is TRBV29-1 and J is TRBJ2-1; 8 bases agree with TRBD2. V shed 3 bases, J shed 6 bases, and the junction held 4 bases outside the gene matches. Germline V gene data show CDR1 as SQVTM and CDR2 as ANQGSEA. This CDR3 is built from 13 residues. The chain's CDR3 is CSVESSGGNEQFF. DNA of the CDR3: TGCAGCGTTGAGTCGAGCGGGGGCAATGAGCAGTTCTTC.